The rows below give T cell receptor beta chains drawn from one sample of a study of blood T cell repertoires in COVID-19. Some clones are missing from TCRdb's copy, which holds only in-frame ones; the method was immunoSEQ multiplex PCR. The table has 65,000 to 90,000 clones, 70% to 90% seen once. Input material: peripheral blood. These TCRs come from a woman aged 80 or over with active or convalescent COVID-19. Each CDR3 is given with its conserved first and last residue. The D gene is left open where the match is weak. The size field is filled for only some rows; it gives once, few, many or a size class.

d_gene | abundance | j_gene | v_gene | CDR3aa | CDR3nt
- | - | TRBJ2-6 | TRBV6-5 | CASRPDRLGANVLTF | TGTGCCAGCAGACCCGACAGGCTTGGGGCCAACGTCCTGACTTTC
- | few | TRBJ2-2 | TRBV12-3/TRBV12-4 | CASSLGATGELFF | TGTGCCAGCAGTTTGGGAGCCACCGGGGAGCTGTTTTTT
TRBD2 | - | TRBJ2-2 | TRBV7-2 | CASSPGLAVTGELFF | TGTGCCAGCAGCCCGGGACTAGCGGTCACCGGGGAGCTGTTTTTT
TRBD1 | once | TRBJ1-2 | TRBV18 | CASSPGQGWGDGYTF | TGTGCCAGCTCACCCGGACAGGGATGGGGCGATGGCTACACCTTC
- | - | TRBJ2-3 | TRBV3-1/TRBV3-2 | CASSQDQWGVGDTQYF | TGTGCCAGCAGCCAAGATCAGTGGGGGGTAGGTGATACGCAGTATTTT
TRBD1 | - | TRBJ1-1 | TRBV6-6 | CASRREGQTNTEAFF | TGTGCCAGCAGAAGAGAGGGACAGACGAACACTGAAGCTTTCTTT
TRBD1 | few | TRBJ2-7 | TRBV2 | CASSEPDRGSYEQYF | TGTGCCAGCAGTGAACCCGACAGGGGAAGCTACGAGCAGTACTTC
TRBD1 | - | TRBJ1-5 | TRBV6-4 | CASSGPPGQGCTSNQPQHF | TGTGCCAGCAGTGGGCCCCCGGGACAGGGTTGTACTAGCAATCAGCCCCAGCATTTT
TRBD2 | - | TRBJ2-3 | TRBV3-1/TRBV3-2 | CASSQGPTSGVVVDTQYF | TGTGCCAGCAGCCAAGGACCAACTAGCGGGGTAGTTGTAGATACGCAGTATTTT
TRBD1 | - | TRBJ1-6 | TRBV7-2 | CASSFRQGPLHF | TGTGCCAGCAGCTTTCGACAGGGCCCCCTCCACTTT
TRBD2 | once | TRBJ2-3 | TRBV5-3 | CARSLVAGQKTDTQYF | TGTGCCAGAAGCCTAGTAGCGGGGCAGAAGACAGATACGCAGTATTTT
TRBD1 | - | TRBJ2-5 | TRBV11-3 | CASSLEARGQETQYF | TGTGCCAGCAGCTTAGAGGCCAGGGGGCAAGAGACCCAGTACTTC
- | once | TRBJ1-1 | TRBV21-1 | CASMGGNAEAFF | TGTGCCAGTATGGGGGGTAACGCTGAAGCTTTCTTT
- | once | TRBJ1-2 | TRBV20-1 | CSAIQNYGYTF | TGCAGTGCTATACAAAACTATGGCTACACCTTC
TRBD1 | once | TRBJ2-4 | TRBV19 | CASRQGAAVDIQYF | TGTGCCAGCCGACAGGGGGCGGCAGTGGACATTCAGTACTTC
- | - | TRBJ1-5 | TRBV27 | CASSPRSLRNQPQHF | TGTGCCAGCAGTCCAAGATCTCTCCGGAATCAGCCCCAGCATTTT
TRBD1 | - | TRBJ2-1 | TRBV3-1/TRBV3-2 | CASSPPGQGSNEQFF | TGTGCCAGCAGCCCCCCTGGACAGGGGAGCAATGAGCAGTTCTTC
- | - | TRBJ2-2 | TRBV12-3/TRBV12-4 | CASSYRNTGELFF | TGTGCCAGCAGTTATAGGAACACCGGGGAGCTGTTTTTT
TRBD2 | - | TRBJ2-1 | TRBV7-3 | CASSAPGGAYNEQFF | TGTGCCAGCAGCGCTCCGGGAGGGGCCTACAATGAGCAGTTCTTC
TRBD2 | - | TRBJ2-7 | TRBV2 | CASSELRTSGGAVYF | TGTGCCAGCAGTGAATTAAGGACTAGCGGGGGGGCGGTGTACTTC
- | few | TRBJ2-7 | TRBV18 | CASSPPTLDEQYF | TGTGCCAGCTCACCACCGACTTTGGACGAGCAGTACTTC
TRBD2 | - | TRBJ2-7 | TRBV12-5 | CASGRTSGRNYEQYF | TGTGCTAGTGGTCGTACTAGCGGGAGGAACTACGAGCAGTACTTC
- | - | TRBJ2-2 | TRBV9 | CASSGSLSSNTGELFF | TGTGCCAGCTCAGGCAGTCTGAGTTCGAACACCGGGGAGCTGTTTTTT
- | once | TRBJ2-3 | TRBV30 | CAWSVQLMGTQYF | TGTGCCTGGAGTGTACAGTTGATGGGTACGCAGTATTTT